The source of this TCR beta chain is a study of blood T cell repertoires in COVID-19. Looking at the study overall: Samples representing acute and convalescent COVID-19 were sourced from the United States, Italy and Spain. T cells, B-cell-depleted T cells, or PBMCs supplied cDNA or gDNA.

Germline CDR1 reads MNHEY; CDR2 reads SVGAGI. The CDR3 loop spans 11 amino acids. The V end was cut by 10 bases, the J end by 7 bases, with 13 bases between. Methods used by the authors: By means of reference gene primer amplification, nucleated cell counts were estimated. Method: immunoSEQ multiplex PCR; TCRdb's copy keeps in-frame clones and lacks some. The V and J calls and the clone size are those of that table, but D and trimming were determined from the DNA. Counted here are 250,000 to 300,000 clones, approximately 87% occurring once; the ten biggest clones make up 1.5%. The TCR sequence derives from a woman aged 40 to 50 who had recovered from COVID-19. The sequenced sample was peripheral blood. The chain carries TRBV6-5 and TRBJ1-2; possibly TRBD1 for D (5 bases). CDR3 loop: CAIPGGAGYTF. CDR3 in DNA: TGTGCCATCCCCGGAGGGGCTGGCTACACCTTC.